This T cell receptor (beta chain) was found in a study of chemoradiotherapy in HPV16-positive cancers. This table comes from immunoSEQ multiplex PCR, and its TCRdb copy is limited to in-frame clones, with some not included. This table holds 2,000 to 2,500 clones, roughly 86% found once. This clone was observed a few times. Samples were taken several times over chemoradiotherapy. Specimen: tumor tissue, collected from a patient who underwent chemoradiotherapy. The clonotype was recovered from a human donor with HPV-associated anogenital cancer.

The CDR3 loop is CASIRGLAEAFF. The CDR3 bases are TGTGCCAGTATCCGGGGGCTCGCTGAAGCTTTCTTT. The chain has TRBV19 and TRBJ1-1; weak D call: TRBD1 (6 bases). The CDR3 runs 12 residues. CDR1 and CDR2 (germline): LNHDA, SQIVND (reference sequence). V shed 7 bases and J shed 6 bases, with 12 bases lying between them. Full variable domain (remainder filled in from reference TRBV19 and TRBJ1-1): DGGITQSPKYLFRKEGQNVTLSCEQNLNHDAMYWYRQDPGQGLRLIYYSQIVNDFQKGDIAEGYSVSREKKESFPLTVTSAQKNPTAFYLCASIRGLAEAFFGQGTRLTVV.